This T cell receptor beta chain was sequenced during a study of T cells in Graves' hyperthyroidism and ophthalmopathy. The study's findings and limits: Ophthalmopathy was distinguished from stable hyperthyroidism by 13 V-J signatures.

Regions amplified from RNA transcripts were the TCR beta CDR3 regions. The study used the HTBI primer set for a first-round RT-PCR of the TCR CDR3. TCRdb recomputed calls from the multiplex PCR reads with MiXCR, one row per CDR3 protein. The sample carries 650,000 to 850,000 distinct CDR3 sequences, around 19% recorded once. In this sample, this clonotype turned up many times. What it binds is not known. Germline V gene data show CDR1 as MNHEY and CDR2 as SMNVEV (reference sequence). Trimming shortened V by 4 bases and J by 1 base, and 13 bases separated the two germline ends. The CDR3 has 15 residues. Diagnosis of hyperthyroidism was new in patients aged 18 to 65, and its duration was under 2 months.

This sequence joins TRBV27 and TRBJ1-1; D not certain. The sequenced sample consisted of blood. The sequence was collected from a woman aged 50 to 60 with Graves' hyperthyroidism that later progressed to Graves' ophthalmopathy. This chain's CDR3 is CASSSRALQNTEAFF. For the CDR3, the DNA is TGTGCCAGCAGTTCAAGGGCCCTACAGAACACTGAAGCTTTCTTT.